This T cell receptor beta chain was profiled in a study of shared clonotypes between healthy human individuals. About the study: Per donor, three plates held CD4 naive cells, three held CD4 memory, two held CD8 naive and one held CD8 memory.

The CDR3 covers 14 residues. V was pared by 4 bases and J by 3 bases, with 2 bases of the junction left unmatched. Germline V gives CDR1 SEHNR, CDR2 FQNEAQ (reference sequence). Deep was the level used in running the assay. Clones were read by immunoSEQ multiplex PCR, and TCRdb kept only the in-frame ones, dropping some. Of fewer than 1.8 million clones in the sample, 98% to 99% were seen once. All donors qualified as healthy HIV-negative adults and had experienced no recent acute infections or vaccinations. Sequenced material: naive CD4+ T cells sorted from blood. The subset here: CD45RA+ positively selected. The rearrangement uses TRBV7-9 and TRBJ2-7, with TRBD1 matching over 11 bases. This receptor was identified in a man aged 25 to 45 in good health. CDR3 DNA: TGTGCCAGCAGCTACGGGACAGGGGGCTACGAGCAGTACTTC. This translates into CASSYGTGGYEQYF.